The sequence of this T cell receptor (beta chain) was determined in a study of Graves' ophthalmopathy and Graves' hyperthyroidism. As to this clonotype: A read error may produce the germline difference seen at one junction end.

Germline V lookup: CDR1 SGHDN, CDR2 FVKESK. CDR3 length: 15 amino acids. For repertoire sequencing, the TCR beta CDR3 regions were amplified from RNA transcripts. HTBI primers were used in a first-round RT-PCR, which preceded a second-round multiplex PCR. A single record per CDR3 protein comes from TCRdb applying MiXCR to the multiplex PCR reads. The sample holds 170,000 or so distinct CDR3 sequences, approximately 38% seen once. The gene calls are TRBV14 and TRBJ2-7, with 14 bases that match TRBD2. The sequence was collected from a woman in her 40s with Graves' ophthalmopathy. Material for sequencing was peripheral blood. The CDR3 sequence is CASSWGLAGENEQYF. Here the CDR3 DNA reads TGCGCCAGCAGCTGGGGACTAGCGGGAGAAAACGAGCAGTACTTC.